The present T cell receptor beta chain was sequenced within a study of blood T cells in healthy people across ages. The use of a sample-barcoded 5' primer and a J-beta primer mix characterized a second PCR of roughly 6 to 11 cycles. MiXCR, run by TCRdb on the 5' RACE reads, gives a single entry per CDR3 protein. The table has approximately 1,700,000 distinct CDR3 sequences, 30% to 40% seen once. Per germline, CDR1 SQVTM and CDR2 ANQGSEA. V lost 0 bases, J lost 0 bases, and 8 bases lay in between. The CDR3 is made up of 14 amino acids. Sequencing was carried out using blood. The chain employs TRBV29-1 and TRBJ1-2; D is unresolved. This clonotype was sampled from a human donor in good health. CDR3 nucleotide sequence: TGCAGCGTTGAAGACACAGTCCCTAACTATGGCTACACCTTC. This codes for CSVEDTVPNYGYTF. The full variable domain, in which reference TRBV29-1 and TRBJ1-2 provide the parts outside the CDR3, is SAVISQKPSRDICQRGTSLTIQCQVDSQVTMMFWYRQQPGQSLTLIATANQGSEATYESGFVIDKFPISRPNLTFSTLTVSNMSPEDSSIYLCSVEDTVPNYGYTFGSGTRLTVV.